This is a list of T cell receptor beta chains from one sample in a study of shared clonotypes between healthy human individuals. Sequenced by immunoSEQ multiplex PCR; TCRdb stores in-frame clones only, minus some. The sample holds more than 1.2 million clones, around 98.5% seen once. The specimen was naive CD4+ T cells sorted from blood. The receptors were gathered from a man aged 25 to 40 in good health. The CDR3 runs from the conserved cysteine through the conserved F or W. The D gene is left open where the match is weak. Clone size is stated in some rows and not others, as once, few, many or a class when expanded.

j_call	d_call	v_call	clone_size	cdr3_aa
TRBJ2-3	TRBD2	TRBV6-1	NA	CASSEARGSGSGDTQYF
TRBJ2-7	TRBD1	TRBV2	NA	CASSEAFSDRVEDEQYF
TRBJ2-3	NA	TRBV5-6	once	CASSFRGVVAEDTQYF
TRBJ1-2	NA	TRBV2	NA	CAKKQGLGDNYGYTF
TRBJ1-1	NA	TRBV6-5	NA	CASSYFASNTEAFF
TRBJ2-7	TRBD1	TRBV11-2	NA	CASSFGFGQGGLVYEQYF
TRBJ2-2	NA	TRBV27	NA	CASRISAPGAGELFF
TRBJ2-7	TRBD1	TRBV6-1	NA	CASSDLQGYYEQYF
TRBJ2-1	NA	TRBV5-6	NA	CASSVDPAADNEQFF
TRBJ1-4	NA	TRBV6-5	NA	CASSYNRQNEKLFF
TRBJ1-5	NA	TRBV19	NA	CASSRGRQLATDQPQHF
TRBJ2-7	TRBD2	TRBV10-3	NA	CAIRTSGSNYEQYF
TRBJ1-2	NA	TRBV15	NA	CATSRVDSTYGYTF
TRBJ1-2	TRBD1	TRBV5-4	NA	CASSLEAGGAYGYTF
TRBJ2-3	TRBD2	TRBV5-1	NA	CASSPTGLAGGTDTQYF
TRBJ1-3	NA	TRBV2	NA	CASRYDSSGNTIYF
TRBJ1-2	NA	TRBV6-5	NA	CASSHGPYGYTF
TRBJ2-7	TRBD1	TRBV5-1	NA	CASSLVGTGAHEQYF
TRBJ2-1	TRBD2	TRBV25-1	NA	CASSRLAGGPREQFF
TRBJ2-7	TRBD1	TRBV9	once	CASSVGTGGIYEQYF
TRBJ2-3	TRBD2	TRBV28	NA	CASSLGAGGGTDTQYF
TRBJ2-5	NA	TRBV6-6	NA	CASSEKETQYF
TRBJ1-2	TRBD1	TRBV10-3	NA	CAIKGTETSNYGYTF
TRBJ2-1	NA	TRBV11-2	NA	CASSLEAAPYNEQFF
TRBJ2-2	TRBD1	TRBV5-1	NA	CASSTGQGAYTGELFF
TRBJ1-1	NA	TRBV18	NA	CASSPESGASTEAFF
TRBJ1-4	NA	TRBV7-2	NA	CASSVVVNEKLFF
TRBJ2-1	NA	TRBV7-6	NA	CASSSTPGADNEQFF
TRBJ2-6	NA	TRBV7-9	NA	CASSLLERPNSGANVLTF
TRBJ2-7	TRBD2	TRBV6-5	NA	CASRPPLAGVYEQYF
TRBJ2-7	NA	TRBV6-1	NA	CASRPGTAYEQYF
TRBJ1-1	NA	TRBV28	NA	CAVEGLVTEAFF
TRBJ2-7	TRBD2	TRBV11-3	NA	CASSPGLEYEQYF
TRBJ1-2	NA	TRBV4-1	NA	CASSQDGGRANYGYTF
TRBJ1-3	TRBD1	TRBV7-7	NA	CASSRGTAGNTIYF
TRBJ2-7	NA	TRBV30	NA	CAWSVRATGLNEQYF
TRBJ2-7	TRBD1	TRBV5-4	NA	CASSFQQGYEQYF
TRBJ2-3	NA	TRBV5-1	NA	CASSLEGRGADTQYF
TRBJ1-3	NA	TRBV28	NA	CASSFPRPGNTIYF
TRBJ2-7	TRBD1	TRBV6-6	NA	CASTKDRVAEQYF
TRBJ2-3	NA	TRBV5-1	once	CASSPGLPAGTQYF